The subject of this entry is one TCR beta chain. Its antigen is unknown. Naive CD4+ cells were CD45RA-selected; the remaining cells were memory. Samples underwent the assay at deep level. The method was immunoSEQ multiplex PCR; TCRdb's version includes in-frame clones alone and lacks a portion of them. The sample holds some 580,000 clones; about 96% are singletons and the top ten take 0.045% to 0.06%. CDR3 length: 15 residues. The junction had 5 bases not matched to a gene; V was cut back by 4 bases and J by 4 bases. CDR1 MDHEN and CDR2 SYDVKM come from the germline V gene. The sample originates from a study of shared clonotypes between healthy human individuals. Study-level findings and limits: Among donors, the sharing of clonotypes was expected to be influenced by sequencing depth.

This sequence was found in a woman younger than 45 in good health. The specimen sequenced was naive CD4+ T cells sorted from blood. The subset is: CD45RA+ positively selected. V gene TRBV28 combines with J gene TRBJ2-3; 10 bases agree with TRBD1. The CDR3 DNA follows: TGTGCCAGCAGTTCGGGCGGGACAGGGGCAGATACGCAGTATTTT. Translated, it gives CASSSGGTGADTQYF.